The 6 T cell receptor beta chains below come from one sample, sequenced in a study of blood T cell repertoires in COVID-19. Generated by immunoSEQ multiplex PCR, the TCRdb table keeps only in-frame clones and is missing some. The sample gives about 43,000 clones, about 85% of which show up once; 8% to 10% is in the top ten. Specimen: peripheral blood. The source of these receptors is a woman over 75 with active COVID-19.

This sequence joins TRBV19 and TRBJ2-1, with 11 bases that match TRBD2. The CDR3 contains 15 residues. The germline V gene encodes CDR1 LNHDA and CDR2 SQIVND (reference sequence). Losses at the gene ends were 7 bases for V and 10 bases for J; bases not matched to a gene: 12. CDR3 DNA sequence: TGTGCCAGTACTACGGGACTAGCGGCGCCAGGGGAGCAGTTCTTC. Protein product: CASTTGLAAPGEQFF. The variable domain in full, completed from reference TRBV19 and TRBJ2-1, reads DGGITQSPKYLFRKEGQNVTLSCEQNLNHDAMYWYRQDPGQGLRLIYYSQIVNDFQKGDIAEGYSVSREKKESFPLTVTSAQKNPTAFYLCASTTGLAAPGEQFFGPGTRLTVL.

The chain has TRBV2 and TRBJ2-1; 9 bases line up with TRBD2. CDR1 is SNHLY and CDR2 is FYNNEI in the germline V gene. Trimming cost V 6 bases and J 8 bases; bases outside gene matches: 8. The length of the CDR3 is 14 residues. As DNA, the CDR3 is TGTGCCAGCAGATCCGGGACTAGCACCGATGAGCAGTTCTTC. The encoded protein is CASRSGTSTDEQFF.

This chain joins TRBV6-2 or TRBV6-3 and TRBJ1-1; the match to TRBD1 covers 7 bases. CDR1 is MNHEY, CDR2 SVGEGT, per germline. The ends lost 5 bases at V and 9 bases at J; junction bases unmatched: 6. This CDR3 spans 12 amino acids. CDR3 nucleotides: TGTGCCAGCAGTCGACAGGGCAACCAAGCTTTCTTT. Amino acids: CASSRQGNQAFF.

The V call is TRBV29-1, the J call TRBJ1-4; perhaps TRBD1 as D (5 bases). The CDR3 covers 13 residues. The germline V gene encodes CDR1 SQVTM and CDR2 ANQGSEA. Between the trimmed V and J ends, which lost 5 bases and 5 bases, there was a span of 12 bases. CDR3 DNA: TGCAGCGTTTTGGCCGGGGGAAATGAAAAACTGTTTTTT. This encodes CSVLAGGNEKLFF.

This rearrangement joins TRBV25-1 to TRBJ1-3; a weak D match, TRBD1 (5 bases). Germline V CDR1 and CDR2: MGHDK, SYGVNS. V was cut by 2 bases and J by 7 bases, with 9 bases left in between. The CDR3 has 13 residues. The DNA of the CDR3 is TGTGCCAGCAGTGAAGCAGGGCGGAACACCATATATTTT. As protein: CASSEAGRNTIYF.

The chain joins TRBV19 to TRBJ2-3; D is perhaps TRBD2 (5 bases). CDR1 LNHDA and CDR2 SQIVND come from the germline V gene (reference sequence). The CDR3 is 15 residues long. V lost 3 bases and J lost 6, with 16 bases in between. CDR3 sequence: CASSISVLGGDTQYF. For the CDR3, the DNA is TGTGCCAGTAGTATTAGCGTTCTGGGCGGGGATACGCAGTATTTT. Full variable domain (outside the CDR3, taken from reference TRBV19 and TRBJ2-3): DGGITQSPKYLFRKEGQNVTLSCEQNLNHDAMYWYRQDPGQGLRLIYYSQIVNDFQKGDIAEGYSVSREKKESFPLTVTSAQKNPTAFYLCASSISVLGGDTQYFGPGTRLTVL.